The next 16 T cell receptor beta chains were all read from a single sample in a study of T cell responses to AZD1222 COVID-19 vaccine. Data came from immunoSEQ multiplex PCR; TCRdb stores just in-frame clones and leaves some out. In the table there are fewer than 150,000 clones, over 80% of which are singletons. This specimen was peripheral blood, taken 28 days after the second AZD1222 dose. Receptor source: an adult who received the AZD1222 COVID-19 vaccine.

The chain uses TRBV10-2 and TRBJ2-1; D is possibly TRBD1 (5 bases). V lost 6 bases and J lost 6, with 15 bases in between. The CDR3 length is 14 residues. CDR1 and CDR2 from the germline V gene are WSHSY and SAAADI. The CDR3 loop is CASSPEDRPNEQFF. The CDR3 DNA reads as TGCGCCAGCAGCCCCGAAGACAGACCCAATGAGCAGTTCTTC.

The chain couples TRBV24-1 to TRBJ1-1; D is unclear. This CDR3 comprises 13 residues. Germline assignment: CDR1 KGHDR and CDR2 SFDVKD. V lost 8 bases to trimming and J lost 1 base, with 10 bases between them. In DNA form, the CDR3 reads TGTGCCACCATCGCACCGGGGAACACTGAAGCTTTCTTT. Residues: CATIAPGNTEAFF.

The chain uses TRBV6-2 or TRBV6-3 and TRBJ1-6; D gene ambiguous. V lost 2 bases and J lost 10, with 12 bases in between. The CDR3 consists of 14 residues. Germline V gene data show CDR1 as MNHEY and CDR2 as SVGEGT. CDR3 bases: TGTGCCAGCAGTTACCAGGTCGCAGGATCACCCCTCCACTTT. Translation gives CASSYQVAGSPLHF.

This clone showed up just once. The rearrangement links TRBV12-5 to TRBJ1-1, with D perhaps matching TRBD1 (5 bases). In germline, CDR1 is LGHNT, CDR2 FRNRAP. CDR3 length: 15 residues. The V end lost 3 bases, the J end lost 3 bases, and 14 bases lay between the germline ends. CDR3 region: CASGLRLGDHTEAFF. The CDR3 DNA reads TGTGCTAGTGGTTTACGTCTAGGGGATCACACTGAAGCTTTCTTT.

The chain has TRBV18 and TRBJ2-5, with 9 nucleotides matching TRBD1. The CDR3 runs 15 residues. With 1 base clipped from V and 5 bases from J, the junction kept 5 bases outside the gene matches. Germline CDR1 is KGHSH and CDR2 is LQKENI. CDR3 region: CASSPRGTGYETQYF. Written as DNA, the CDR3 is TGTGCCAGCTCACCACGTGGGACAGGGTACGAGACCCAGTACTTC.

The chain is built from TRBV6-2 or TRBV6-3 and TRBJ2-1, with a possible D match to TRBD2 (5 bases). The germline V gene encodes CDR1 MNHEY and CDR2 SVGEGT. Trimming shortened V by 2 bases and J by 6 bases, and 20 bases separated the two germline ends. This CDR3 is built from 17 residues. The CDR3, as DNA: TGTGCCAGCAGTTACCCTCCTGAGGAGGTGCTATCCAATGAGCAGTTCTTC. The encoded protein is CASSYPPEEVLSNEQFF.

The CDR3, as DNA: TGTGCCAGCAGCGTAGGGGACAATCAGCCCCAGCATTTT. This sequence encodes CASSVGDNQPQHF. The chain couples TRBV9 to TRBJ1-5; no reliable D call. CDR1 is SGDLS and CDR2 is YYNGEE in the germline V gene. Trimming left V 0 bases short and J 3 bases short, with 4 bases between. This CDR3 is built from 13 residues.

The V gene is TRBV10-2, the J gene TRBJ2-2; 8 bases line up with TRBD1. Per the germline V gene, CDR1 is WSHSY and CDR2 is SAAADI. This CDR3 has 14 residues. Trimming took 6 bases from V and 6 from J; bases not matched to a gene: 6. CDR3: CASRDRAFAGELFF. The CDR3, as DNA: TGCGCCAGCAGGGACAGGGCCTTCGCCGGGGAGCTGTTTTTT.

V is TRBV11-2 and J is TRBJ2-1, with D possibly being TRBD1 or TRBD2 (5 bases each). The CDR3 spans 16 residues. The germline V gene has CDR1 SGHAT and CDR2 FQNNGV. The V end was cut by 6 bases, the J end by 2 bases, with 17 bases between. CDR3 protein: CASSLIRGAPYNEQFF. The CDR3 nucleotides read TGTGCCAGCAGTCTGATCCGAGGGGCGCCCTACAATGAGCAGTTCTTC.

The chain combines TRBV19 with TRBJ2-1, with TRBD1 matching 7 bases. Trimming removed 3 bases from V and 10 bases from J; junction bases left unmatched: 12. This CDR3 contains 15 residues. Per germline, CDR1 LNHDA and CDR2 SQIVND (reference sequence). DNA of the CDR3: TGTGCCAGTAGTATTATGGGACAGTCCTTGGGGGAGCAGTTCTTC. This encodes CASSIMGQSLGEQFF.

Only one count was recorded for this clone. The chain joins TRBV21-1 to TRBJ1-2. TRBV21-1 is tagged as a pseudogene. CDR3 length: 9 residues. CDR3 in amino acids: CASSGRDKF. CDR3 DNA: TGTGCCAGCAGCGGGAGGGACAAGTTC.

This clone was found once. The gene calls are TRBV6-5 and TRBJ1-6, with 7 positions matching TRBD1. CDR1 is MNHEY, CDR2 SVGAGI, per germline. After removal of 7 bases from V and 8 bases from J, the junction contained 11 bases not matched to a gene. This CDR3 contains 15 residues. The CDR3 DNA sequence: TGTGCCAGCATTCCACAGGGGATTTGGGATTCACCCCTCCACTTT. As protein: CASIPQGIWDSPLHF.

CDR3 in amino acids: CATSAGQGYNEQFF. The DNA for the CDR3 is TGTGCCACCAGCGCCGGACAGGGATACAATGAGCAGTTCTTC. The chain is built from TRBV15 and TRBJ2-1, with 8 nucleotides matching TRBD1. With 5 bases clipped from V and 4 bases from J, the junction kept 4 bases outside the gene matches. The germline V gene encodes CDR1 LNHNV and CDR2 YYDKDF (reference sequence). The CDR3 is 14 residues long.

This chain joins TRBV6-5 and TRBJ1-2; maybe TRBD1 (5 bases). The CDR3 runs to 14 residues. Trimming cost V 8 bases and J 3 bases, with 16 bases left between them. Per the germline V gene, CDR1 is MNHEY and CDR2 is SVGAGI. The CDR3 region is CASCQVEGYYGYTF. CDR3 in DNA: TGTGCCAGCTGCCAGGTTGAGGGGTACTATGGCTACACCTTC.

The CDR3 spells CASSLARASTAYGYTF. DNA of the CDR3: TGTGCCAGCAGCTTAGCACGGGCCTCGACTGCTTATGGCTACACCTTC. The V gene is TRBV7-2, the J gene TRBJ1-2; D uncertain. Germline V gene lookup returns CDR1 SGHTA and CDR2 FQGNSA. The ends were cut back, 0 bases at V and 5 bases at J, with 16 bases in the middle. The CDR3 is made up of 16 amino acids.

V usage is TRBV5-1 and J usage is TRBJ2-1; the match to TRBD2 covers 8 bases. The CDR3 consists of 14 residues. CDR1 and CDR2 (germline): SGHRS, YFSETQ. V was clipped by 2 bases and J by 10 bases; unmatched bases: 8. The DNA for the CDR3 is TGCGCCAGCAGCTTCGGGGGGGCTGGAGACGAGCAGTTCTTC. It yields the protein CASSFGGAGDEQFF.